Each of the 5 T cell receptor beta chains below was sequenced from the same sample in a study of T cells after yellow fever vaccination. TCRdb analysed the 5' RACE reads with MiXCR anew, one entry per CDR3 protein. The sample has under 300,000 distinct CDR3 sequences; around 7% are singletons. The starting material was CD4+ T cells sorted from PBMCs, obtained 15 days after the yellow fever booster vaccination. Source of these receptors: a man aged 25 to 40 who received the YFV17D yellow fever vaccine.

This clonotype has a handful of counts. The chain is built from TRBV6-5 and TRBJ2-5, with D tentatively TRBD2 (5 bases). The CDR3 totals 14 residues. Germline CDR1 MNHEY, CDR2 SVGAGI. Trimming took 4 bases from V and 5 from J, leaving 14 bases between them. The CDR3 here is CASSFQSIAETQYF. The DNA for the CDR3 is TGTGCCAGCAGTTTCCAATCTATAGCGGAGACCCAGTACTTC.

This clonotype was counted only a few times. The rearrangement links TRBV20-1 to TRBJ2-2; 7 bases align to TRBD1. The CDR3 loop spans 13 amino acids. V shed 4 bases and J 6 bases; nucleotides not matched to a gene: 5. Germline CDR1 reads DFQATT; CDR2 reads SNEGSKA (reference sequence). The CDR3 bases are TGCAGTGCTAACAGGGGTAAAGCCGGGGAGCTGTTTTTT. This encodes CSANRGKAGELFF.

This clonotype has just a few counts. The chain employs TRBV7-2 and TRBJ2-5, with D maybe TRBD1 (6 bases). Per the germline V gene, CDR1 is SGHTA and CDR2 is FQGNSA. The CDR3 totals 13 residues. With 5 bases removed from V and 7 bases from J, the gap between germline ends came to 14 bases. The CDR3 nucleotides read TGTGCCAGCAGCCCGGACAGCCGGGGGACCCAGTACTTC. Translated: CASSPDSRGTQYF.

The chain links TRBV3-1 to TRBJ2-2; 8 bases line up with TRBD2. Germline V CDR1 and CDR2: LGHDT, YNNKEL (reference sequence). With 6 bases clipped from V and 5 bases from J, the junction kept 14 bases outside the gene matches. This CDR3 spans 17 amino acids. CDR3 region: CASSLGLAGAGTGELFF. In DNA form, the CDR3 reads TGTGCCAGCAGTCTTGGACTAGCCGGAGCGGGGACCGGGGAGCTGTTTTTT.

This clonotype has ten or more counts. CDR3 in amino acids: CASSQVLNRAFF. DNA of the CDR3: TGCGCCAGCAGCCAAGTTCTAAATCGAGCTTTCTTT. The rearrangement uses TRBV4-1 and TRBJ1-1, with D unclear. This CDR3 contains 12 residues. Germline V gene data show CDR1 as MGHRA and CDR2 as YSYEKL. V gave up 1 base and J gave up 10 bases, with 10 bases separating them.